This T cell receptor beta chain stems from a study of blood T cell repertoires in COVID-19. Across the whole study: The study drew acute and convalescent COVID-19 samples from the United States, Italy and Spain. T cells, B-cell-depleted T cells, or PBMCs provided the cDNA or gDNA that served as material.

As originally analysed: Using reference gene primer amplification, nucleated cell counts were estimated. Generated by immunoSEQ multiplex PCR, the TCRdb table keeps only in-frame clones and is missing some. V, J and clone size were drawn from that table, and D and trimming were deduced from the DNA. The sample contains roughly 280,000 clones, about nine tenths of which appear only once. V was trimmed by 5 bases and J by 7 bases, leaving 16 bases between them. The CDR3 covers 14 residues. Germline V gene data show CDR1 as SGHTA and CDR2 as FQGNSA. This sequence joins TRBV7-2 and TRBJ2-3; D ambiguous. Sample: peripheral blood. This TCR came from a woman aged 45-65 years who had recovered from COVID-19. CDR3 DNA: TGTGCCAGCAGCCCCTTCCTCCAGATGCATACGCAGTATTTT. It codes for CASSPFLQMHTQYF.